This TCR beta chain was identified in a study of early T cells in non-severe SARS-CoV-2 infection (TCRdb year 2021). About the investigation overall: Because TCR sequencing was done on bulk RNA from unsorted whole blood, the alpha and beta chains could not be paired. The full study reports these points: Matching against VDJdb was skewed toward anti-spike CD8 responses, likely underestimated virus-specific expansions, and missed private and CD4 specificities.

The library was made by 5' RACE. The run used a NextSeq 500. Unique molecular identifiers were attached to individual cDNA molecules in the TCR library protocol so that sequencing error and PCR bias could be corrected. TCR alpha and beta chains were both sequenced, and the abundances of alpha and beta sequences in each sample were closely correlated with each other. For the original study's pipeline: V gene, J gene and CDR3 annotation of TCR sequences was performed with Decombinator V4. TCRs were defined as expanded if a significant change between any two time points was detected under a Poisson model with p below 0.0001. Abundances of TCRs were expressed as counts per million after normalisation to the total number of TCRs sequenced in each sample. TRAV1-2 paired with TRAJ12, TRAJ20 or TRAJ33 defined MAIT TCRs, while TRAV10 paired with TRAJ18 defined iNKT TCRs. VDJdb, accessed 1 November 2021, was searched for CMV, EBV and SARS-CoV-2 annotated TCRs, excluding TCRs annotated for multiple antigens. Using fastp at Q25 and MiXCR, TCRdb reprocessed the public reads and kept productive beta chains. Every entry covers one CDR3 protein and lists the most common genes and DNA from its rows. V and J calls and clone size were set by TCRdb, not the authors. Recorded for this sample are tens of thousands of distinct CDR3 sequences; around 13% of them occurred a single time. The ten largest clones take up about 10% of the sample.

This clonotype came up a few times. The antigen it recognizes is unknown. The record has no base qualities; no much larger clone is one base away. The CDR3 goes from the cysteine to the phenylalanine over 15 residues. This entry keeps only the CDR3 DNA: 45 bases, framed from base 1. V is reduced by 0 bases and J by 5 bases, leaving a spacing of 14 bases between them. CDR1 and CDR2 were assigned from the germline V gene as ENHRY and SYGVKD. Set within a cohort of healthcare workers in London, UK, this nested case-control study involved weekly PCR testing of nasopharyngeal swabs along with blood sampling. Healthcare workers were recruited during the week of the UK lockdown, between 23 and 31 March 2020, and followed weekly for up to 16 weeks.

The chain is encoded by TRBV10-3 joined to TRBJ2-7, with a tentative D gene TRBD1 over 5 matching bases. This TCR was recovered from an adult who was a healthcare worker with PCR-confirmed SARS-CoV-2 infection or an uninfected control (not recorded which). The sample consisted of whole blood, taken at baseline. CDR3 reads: CAISESAGIDHEQYF. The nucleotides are TGTGCCATCAGTGAGTCAGCAGGGATTGACCACGAGCAGTACTTC.